The sample holds one count of the clone carrying this TCR beta chain. Antigen specificity is unknown. The assay was immunoSEQ multiplex PCR, and TCRdb's table has in-frame clones only and misses some. The table includes about 75,000 clones, about nine tenths detected once. These data come from a study of T cell responses to AZD1222 COVID-19 vaccine. This CDR3 has 16 amino acids. Trimming pared 0 bases from V and 0 bases from J, leaving 11 bases between. Germline V lookup: CDR1 LNHDA, CDR2 SQIVND (reference sequence). Study-wide results and caveats: In the spike-specific TCR repertoire, nearly half reportedly target unmutated variant regions.

The source material was peripheral blood, sampled 28 days after the second AZD1222 dose. The J gene is TRBJ1-1, the V gene TRBV19; tentative D call: TRBD1 (5 bases). The clonotype was recovered from an adult who received the AZD1222 COVID-19 vaccine. CDR3 in amino acids: CASSIDVGAMNTEAFF. CDR3 nucleotide sequence: TGTGCCAGTAGTATAGATGTCGGGGCTATGAACACTGAAGCTTTCTTT.